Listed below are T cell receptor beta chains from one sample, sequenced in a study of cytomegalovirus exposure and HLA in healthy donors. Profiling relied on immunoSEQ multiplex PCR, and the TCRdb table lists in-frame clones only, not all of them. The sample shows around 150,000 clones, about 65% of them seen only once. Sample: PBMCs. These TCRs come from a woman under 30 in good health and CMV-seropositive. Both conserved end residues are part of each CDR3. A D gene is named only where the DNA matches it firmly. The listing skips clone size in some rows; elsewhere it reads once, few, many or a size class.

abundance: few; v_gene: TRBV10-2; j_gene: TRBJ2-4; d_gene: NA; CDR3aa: CASSALAHIQYF; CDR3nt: TGCGCCAGCAGTGCACTAGCCCACATTCAGTACTTC
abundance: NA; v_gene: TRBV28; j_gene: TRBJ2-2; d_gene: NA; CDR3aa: CASSFSGRLGPGELFF; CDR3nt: TGTGCCAGCAGTTTTTCCGGCAGGCTGGGTCCCGGGGAGCTGTTTTTT
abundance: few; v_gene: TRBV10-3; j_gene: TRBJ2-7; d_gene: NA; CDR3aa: CAISPVNGENYEQYF; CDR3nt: TGTGCCATCAGCCCGGTTAACGGGGAAAACTACGAGCAGTACTTC
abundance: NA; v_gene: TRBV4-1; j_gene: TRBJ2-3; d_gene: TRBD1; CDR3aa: CASSQRIMSKTGGRPTDTQYF; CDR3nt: TGCGCCAGCAGCCAAAGGATAATGTCCAAGACAGGGGGAAGGCCCACAGATACGCAGTATTTT
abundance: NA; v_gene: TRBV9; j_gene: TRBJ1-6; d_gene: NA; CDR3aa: CASSVGLGSYNSPLHF; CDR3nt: TGTGCCAGCAGCGTAGGACTTGGGTCCTATAATTCACCCCTCCACTTT
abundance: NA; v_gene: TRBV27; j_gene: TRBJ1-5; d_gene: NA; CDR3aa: CASSLAGPTQPQHF; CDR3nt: TGTGCCAGCAGTTTAGCAGGCCCCACCCAGCCCCAGCATTTT
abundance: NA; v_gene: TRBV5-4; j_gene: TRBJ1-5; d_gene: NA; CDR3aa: CASSFGGGSNQPQHF; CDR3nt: TGTGCCAGCAGCTTCGGTGGGGGGAGCAATCAGCCCCAGCATTTT
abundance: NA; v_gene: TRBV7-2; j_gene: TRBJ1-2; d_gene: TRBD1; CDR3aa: CASSLGRLRTGAYDYGYTF; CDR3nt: TGTGCCAGCAGCTTAGGGAGGTTGCGGACAGGAGCCTACGACTATGGCTACACCTTC
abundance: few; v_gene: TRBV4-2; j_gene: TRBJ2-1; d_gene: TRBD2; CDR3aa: CASSQGLAGVAFIFF; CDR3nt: TGTGCCAGCAGCCAGGGACTAGCGGGGGTGGCTTTTATTTTCTTC
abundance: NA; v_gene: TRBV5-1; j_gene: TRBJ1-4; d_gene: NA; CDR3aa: CASSDSSTNEKLFF; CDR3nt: TGCGCCAGCAGCGATTCGAGCACTAATGAAAAACTGTTTTTT
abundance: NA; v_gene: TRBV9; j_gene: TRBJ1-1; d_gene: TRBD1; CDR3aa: CASSVGAGGNTEAFF; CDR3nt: TGTGCCAGCAGCGTAGGGGCAGGGGGAAATACTGAAGCTTTCTTT
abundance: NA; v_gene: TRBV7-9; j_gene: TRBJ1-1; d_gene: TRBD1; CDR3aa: CASSPDRGLYTEAFF; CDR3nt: TGTGCCAGCAGCCCGGACAGGGGGCTATACACTGAAGCTTTCTTT
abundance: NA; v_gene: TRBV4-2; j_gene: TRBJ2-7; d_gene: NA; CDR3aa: CASSQETYSYEQYF; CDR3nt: TGTGCCAGCAGCCAAGAAACTTACTCCTACGAGCAGTACTTC
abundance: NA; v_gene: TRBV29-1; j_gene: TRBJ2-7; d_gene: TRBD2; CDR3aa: CSVGRGSVGQYF; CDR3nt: TGCAGCGTTGGTCGCGGGAGTGTCGGGCAGTACTTC
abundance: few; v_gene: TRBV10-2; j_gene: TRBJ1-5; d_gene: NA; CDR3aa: CASSEGPRGNQPQHF; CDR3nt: TGCGCCAGCAGTGAGGGACCAAGGGGGAATCAGCCCCAGCATTTT
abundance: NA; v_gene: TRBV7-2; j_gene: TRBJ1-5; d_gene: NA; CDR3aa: CASSLGPSGNQPQHF; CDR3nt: TGTGCCAGCAGCTTGGGACCAAGCGGGAACCAGCCCCAGCATTTT
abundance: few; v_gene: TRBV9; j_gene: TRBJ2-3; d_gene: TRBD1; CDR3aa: CASSFGQVYTDTQYF; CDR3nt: TGTGCCAGCAGCTTTGGACAGGTTTACACAGATACGCAGTATTTT
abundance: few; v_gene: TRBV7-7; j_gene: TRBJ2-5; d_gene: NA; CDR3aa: CASSTVEGTQYF; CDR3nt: TGTGCTAGCAGCACAGTTGAGGGGACCCAGTACTTC
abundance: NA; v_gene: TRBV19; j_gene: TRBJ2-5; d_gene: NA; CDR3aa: CASSPRWDIWYQETQYF; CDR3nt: TGTGCCAGTAGTCCTAGATGGGACATTTGGTACCAAGAGACCCAGTACTTC
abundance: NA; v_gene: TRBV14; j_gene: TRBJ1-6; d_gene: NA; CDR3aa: CASSQERGSPLHF; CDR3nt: TGTGCCAGCAGCCAAGAAAGGGGTTCACCCCTCCACTTT
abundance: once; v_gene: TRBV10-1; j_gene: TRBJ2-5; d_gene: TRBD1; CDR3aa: CANAGQGFREQYF; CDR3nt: TGCGCCAACGCCGGACAGGGTTTTAGGGAGCAGTACTTC
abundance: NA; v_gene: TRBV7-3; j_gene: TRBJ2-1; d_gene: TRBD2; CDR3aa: CASSLGLANEQFF; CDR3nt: TGTGCCAGCAGCTTGGGACTAGCTAATGAGCAGTTCTTC
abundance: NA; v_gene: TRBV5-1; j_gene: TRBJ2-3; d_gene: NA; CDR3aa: CASSLAGIGTDTQYF; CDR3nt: TGCGCCAGCAGCTTGGCAGGGATCGGCACAGATACGCAGTATTTT
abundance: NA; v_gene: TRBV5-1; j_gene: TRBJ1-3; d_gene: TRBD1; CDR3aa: CASRADRGPGNTIYF; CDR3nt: TGCGCCAGCCGGGCGGACAGGGGGCCTGGAAACACCATATATTTT
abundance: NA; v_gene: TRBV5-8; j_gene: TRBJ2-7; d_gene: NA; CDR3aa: CASIGTYPYEQYF; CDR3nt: TGTGCCAGCATTGGGACATATCCCTACGAGCAGTACTTC